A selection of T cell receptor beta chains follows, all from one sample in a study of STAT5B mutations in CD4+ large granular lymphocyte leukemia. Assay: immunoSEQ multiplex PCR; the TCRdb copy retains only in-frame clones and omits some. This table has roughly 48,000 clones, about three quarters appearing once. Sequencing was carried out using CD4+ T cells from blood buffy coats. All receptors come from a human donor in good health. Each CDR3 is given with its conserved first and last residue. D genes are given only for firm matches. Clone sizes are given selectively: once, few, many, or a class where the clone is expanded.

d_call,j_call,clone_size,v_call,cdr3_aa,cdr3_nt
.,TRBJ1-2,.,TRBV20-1,CSARLYGYTF,TGCAGTGCTAGATTATATGGCTACACCTTC
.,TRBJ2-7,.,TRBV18,CASSPPAGFYEQYF,TGTGCCAGCTCACCACCCGCAGGGTTCTACGAGCAGTACTTC
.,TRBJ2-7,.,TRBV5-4,CASSGPGPEQYF,TGTGCCAGCAGCGGGCCTGGACCCGAGCAGTACTTC
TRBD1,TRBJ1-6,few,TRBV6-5,CASSSGTGRSPLHF,TGTGCCAGCAGTTCCGGGACAGGGAGGTCACCCCTCCACTTT
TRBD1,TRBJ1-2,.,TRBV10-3,CAISETGGDYGYTF,TGTGCCATCAGTGAGACAGGGGGCGACTATGGCTACACCTTC
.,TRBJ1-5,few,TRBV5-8,CASSSGRSNQPQHF,TGTGCCAGCAGCTCGGGCCGGAGTAATCAGCCCCAGCATTTT
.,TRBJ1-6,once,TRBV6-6,CASKRGYSPLHF,TGTGCCAGCAAAAGGGGCTATTCACCCCTCCACTTT
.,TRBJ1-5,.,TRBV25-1,CASSGTDSNQPQHF,TGTGCCAGCAGTGGGACAGATAGCAATCAGCCCCAGCATTTT
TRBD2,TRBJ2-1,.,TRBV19,CASSRTSGGLQFF,TGTGCCAGTAGTCGGACTAGCGGGGGGTTGCAGTTCTTC
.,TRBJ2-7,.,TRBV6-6,CASSYSSGAYEQYF,TGTGCCAGCAGTTACTCGTCCGGGGCATACGAGCAGTACTTC
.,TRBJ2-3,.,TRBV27,CASRQGPTDTQYF,TGTGCCAGCAGACAGGGCCCCACAGATACGCAGTATTTT
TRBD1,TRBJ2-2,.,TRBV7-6,CASSPGAGGALGELFF,TGTGCCAGCAGCCCTGGGGCAGGGGGCGCTTTGGGGGAGCTGTTTTTT
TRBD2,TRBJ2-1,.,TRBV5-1,CASSSSGLAGGQFF,TGCGCCAGCAGCTCCTCGGGACTAGCGGGGGGGCAGTTCTTC
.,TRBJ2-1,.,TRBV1,CTSSHPVGVEYNEQFF,TGCACCAGCAGCCACCCGGTGGGGGTGGAGTACAATGAGCAGTTCTTC
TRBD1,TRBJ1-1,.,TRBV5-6,CASSLQGGTEAFF,TGTGCCAGCAGCCTACAGGGGGGCACTGAAGCTTTCTTT
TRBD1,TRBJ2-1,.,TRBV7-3,CASSSGTGPNEQFF,TGTGCCAGCAGCTCCGGGACAGGCCCCAATGAGCAGTTCTTC
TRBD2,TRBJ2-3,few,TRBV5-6,CASSPRLTPGGSTDTQYF,TGTGCCAGCAGTCCCCGCCTTACTCCGGGGGGGAGCACAGATACGCAGTATTTT
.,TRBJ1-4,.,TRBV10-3,CAISESPRGGAGSNEKLFF,TGTGCCATCAGTGAAAGCCCTAGGGGGGGGGCAGGATCGAATGAAAAACTGTTTTTT
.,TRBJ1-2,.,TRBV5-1,CASSFTPAVGVDYGYTF,TGCGCCAGCAGCTTTACGCCAGCCGTCGGAGTAGACTATGGCTACACCTTC
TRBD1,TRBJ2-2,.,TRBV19,CASSPSTGTGGSGELFF,TGTGCCAGTAGTCCCTCTACCGGGACAGGGGGGTCCGGGGAGCTGTTTTTT
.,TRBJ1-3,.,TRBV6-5,CASSYSSGLGNTIYF,TGTGCCAGCAGTTACTCATCAGGGCTAGGAAACACCATATATTTT
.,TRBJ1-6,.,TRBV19,CASTTRESPLHF,TGTGCCAGTACAACCCGGGAATCACCCCTCCACTTT
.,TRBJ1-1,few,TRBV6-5,CATLTGSTEAFF,TGTGCCACCTTAACAGGTTCTACTGAAGCTTTCTTT
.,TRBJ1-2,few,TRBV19,CASSRGGSGHGYTF,TGTGCCAGTAGTAGAGGAGGCAGCGGTCATGGCTACACCTTC
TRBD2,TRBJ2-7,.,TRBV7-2,CASSLASGDSYEQYF,TGTGCCAGCAGCTTAGCTAGCGGGGACTCCTACGAGCAGTACTTC
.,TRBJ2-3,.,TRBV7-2,CASSVGGARTDTQYF,TGTGCCAGCAGCGTGGGGGGGGCCCGAACAGATACGCAGTATTTT